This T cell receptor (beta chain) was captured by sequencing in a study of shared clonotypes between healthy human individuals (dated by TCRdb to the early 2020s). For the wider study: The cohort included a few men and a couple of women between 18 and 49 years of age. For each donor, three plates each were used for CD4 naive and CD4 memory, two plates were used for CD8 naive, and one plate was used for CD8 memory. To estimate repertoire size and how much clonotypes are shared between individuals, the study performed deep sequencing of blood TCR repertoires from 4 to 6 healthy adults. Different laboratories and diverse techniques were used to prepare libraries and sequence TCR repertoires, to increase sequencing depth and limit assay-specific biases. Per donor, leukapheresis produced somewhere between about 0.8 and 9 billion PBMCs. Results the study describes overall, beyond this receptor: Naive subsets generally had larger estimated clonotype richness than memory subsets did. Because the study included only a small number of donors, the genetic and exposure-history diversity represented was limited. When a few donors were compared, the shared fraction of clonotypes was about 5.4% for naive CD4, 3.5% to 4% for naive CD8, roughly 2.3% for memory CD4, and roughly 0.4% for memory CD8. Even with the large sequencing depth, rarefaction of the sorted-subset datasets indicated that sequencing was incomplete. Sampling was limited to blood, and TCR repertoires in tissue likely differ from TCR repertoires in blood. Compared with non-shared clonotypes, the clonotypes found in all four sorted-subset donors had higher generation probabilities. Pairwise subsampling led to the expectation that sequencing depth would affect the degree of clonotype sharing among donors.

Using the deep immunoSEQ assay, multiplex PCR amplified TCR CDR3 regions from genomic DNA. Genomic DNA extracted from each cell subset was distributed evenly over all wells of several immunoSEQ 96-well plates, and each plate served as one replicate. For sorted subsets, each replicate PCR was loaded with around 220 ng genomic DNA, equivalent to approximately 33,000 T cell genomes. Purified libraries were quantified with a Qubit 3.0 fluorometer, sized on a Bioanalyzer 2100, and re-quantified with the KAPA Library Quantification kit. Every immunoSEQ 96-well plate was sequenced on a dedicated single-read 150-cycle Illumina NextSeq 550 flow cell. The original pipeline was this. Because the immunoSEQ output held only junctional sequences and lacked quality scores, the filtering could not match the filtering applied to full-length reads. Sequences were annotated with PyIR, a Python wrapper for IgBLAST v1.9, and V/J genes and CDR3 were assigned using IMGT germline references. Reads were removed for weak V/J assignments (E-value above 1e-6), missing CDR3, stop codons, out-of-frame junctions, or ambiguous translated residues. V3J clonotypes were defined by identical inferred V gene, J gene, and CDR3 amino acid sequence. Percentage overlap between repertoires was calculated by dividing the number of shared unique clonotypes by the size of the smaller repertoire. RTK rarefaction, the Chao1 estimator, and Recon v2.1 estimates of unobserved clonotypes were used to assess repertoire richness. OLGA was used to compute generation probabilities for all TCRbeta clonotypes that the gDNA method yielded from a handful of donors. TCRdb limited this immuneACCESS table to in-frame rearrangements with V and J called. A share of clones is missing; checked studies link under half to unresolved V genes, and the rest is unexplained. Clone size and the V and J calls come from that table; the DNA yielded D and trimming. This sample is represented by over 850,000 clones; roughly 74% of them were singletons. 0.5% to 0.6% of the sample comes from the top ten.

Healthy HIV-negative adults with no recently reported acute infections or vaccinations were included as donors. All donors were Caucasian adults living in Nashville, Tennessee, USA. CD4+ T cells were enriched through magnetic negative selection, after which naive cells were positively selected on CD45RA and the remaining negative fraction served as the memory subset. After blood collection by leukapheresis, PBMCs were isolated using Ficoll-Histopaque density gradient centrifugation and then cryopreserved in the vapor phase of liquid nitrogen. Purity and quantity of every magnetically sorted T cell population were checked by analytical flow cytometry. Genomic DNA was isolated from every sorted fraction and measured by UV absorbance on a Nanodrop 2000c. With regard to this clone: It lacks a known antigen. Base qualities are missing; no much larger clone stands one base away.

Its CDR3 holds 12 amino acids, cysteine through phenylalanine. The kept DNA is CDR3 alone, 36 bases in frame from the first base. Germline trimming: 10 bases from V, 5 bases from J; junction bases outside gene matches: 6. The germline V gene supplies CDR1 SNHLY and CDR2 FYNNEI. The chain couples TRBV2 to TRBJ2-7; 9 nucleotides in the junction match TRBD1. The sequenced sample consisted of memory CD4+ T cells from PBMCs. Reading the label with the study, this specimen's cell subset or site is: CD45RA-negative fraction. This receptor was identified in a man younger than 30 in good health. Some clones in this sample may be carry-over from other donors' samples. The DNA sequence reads TGTGCCACCGGGACAGGGACCCACGAGCAGTACTTC. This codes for CATGTGTHEQYF.